A selection of T cell receptor beta chains follows, all from one sample in a study of cytomegalovirus exposure and HLA in healthy donors. Profiled with immunoSEQ multiplex PCR; TCRdb holds only in-frame clones, not every one. The sample records fewer than 150,000 clones, approximately 80% being singletons. Sequenced material: PBMCs. The receptors shown here come from a female donor in good health and CMV-seropositive. Both conserved end residues are part of each CDR3. The order of the fields is clone size, V gene, D gene, J gene, CDR3 protein, CDR3 DNA. D genes are given only for firm matches. Some rows mark clone size as missing; the rest say once, few, many or name a class of expanded clone.

abundance: .
v_gene: TRBV30
d_gene: .
j_gene: TRBJ1-4
CDR3aa: CAWRATGTNEKLFF
CDR3nt: TGTGCCTGGAGGGCGACAGGTACTAATGAAAAACTGTTTTTT

abundance: .
v_gene: TRBV29-1
d_gene: .
j_gene: TRBJ2-5
CDR3aa: CSALQETQYF
CDR3nt: TGCAGCGCCTTACAAGAGACCCAGTACTTC

abundance: few
v_gene: TRBV18
d_gene: .
j_gene: TRBJ1-1
CDR3aa: CASSPFDRNTEAFF
CDR3nt: TGTGCCAGCTCACCATTTGACAGGAACACTGAAGCTTTCTTT

abundance: once
v_gene: TRBV21-1
d_gene: .
j_gene: TRBJ1-1
CDR3aa: CASSGGRCTEAFF
CDR3nt: TGTGCCAGCAGCGGGGGGAGATGCACTGAAGCTTTCTTT

abundance: .
v_gene: TRBV6-1
d_gene: TRBD1
j_gene: TRBJ1-2
CDR3aa: CASSEGTGRPYYGYTF
CDR3nt: TGTGCCAGCAGTGAAGGGACAGGGCGACCCTACTATGGCTACACCTTC

abundance: few
v_gene: TRBV5-1
d_gene: TRBD2
j_gene: TRBJ2-5
CDR3aa: CASSLGLAGETQYF
CDR3nt: TGCGCCAGCAGCCTCGGACTAGCGGGGGAGACCCAGTACTTC

abundance: .
v_gene: TRBV2
d_gene: .
j_gene: TRBJ1-6
CDR3aa: CASSEVVTGNSPLHF
CDR3nt: TGTGCCAGCAGTGAGGTTGTGACAGGCAATTCACCCCTCCACTTT

abundance: .
v_gene: TRBV5-1
d_gene: .
j_gene: TRBJ2-7
CDR3aa: CASKEGSYEQYF
CDR3nt: TGCGCCAGCAAAGAGGGATCCTACGAGCAGTACTTC

abundance: few
v_gene: TRBV28
d_gene: TRBD1
j_gene: TRBJ1-1
CDR3aa: CASRVTGGTEAFF
CDR3nt: TGTGCCAGCAGAGTGACAGGGGGCACTGAAGCTTTCTTT

abundance: few
v_gene: TRBV28
d_gene: TRBD1
j_gene: TRBJ2-5
CDR3aa: CASSSLPGTGQETQYF
CDR3nt: TGTGCCAGCAGTTCTCTACCCGGGACAGGTCAAGAGACCCAGTACTTC

abundance: once
v_gene: TRBV25-1
d_gene: .
j_gene: TRBJ1-1
CDR3aa: CASSGQYTEAFF
CDR3nt: TGTGCCAGCAGTGGACAGTACACTGAAGCTTTCTTT